This T cell receptor (beta chain) was identified in a study of cytomegalovirus exposure and HLA in healthy donors. On the study more broadly: As an earlier analysis found, some 180 million T cells yielded 100 million to 130 million unique TCR beta sequences. Study results and caveats: Trimming of TCR beta V- and J-genes showed a link, identified in a later analysis, to a missense DCLRE1C variant. Fewer N-insertions (relative to the approximately 700-donor mean) were reportedly seen in an Asian-associated ancestry cluster in a later analysis. At a 0.05 false discovery rate, a later analysis found 16,951 TCR beta sequences to be associated with HLA alleles.

A multiplex PCR was run with 60 Vbeta primers and 13 Jbeta primers. Sequenced by immunoSEQ multiplex PCR; TCRdb stores in-frame clones only, minus some. Among some 100,000 clones, 84% were seen once, and the ten largest hold about 1.2%. The table lists this clone with a count of one. Its antigen is not identified. Sequence at one end of the junction differs from germline and may be a read error. This CDR3 has 17 amino acids. Germline CDR1 is SEHNR and CDR2 is FQNEAQ (reference sequence). The sequenced sample was PBMCs. This TCR was recovered from a woman aged 18-29 years in good health and CMV-seronegative. The chain employs TRBV7-9 and TRBJ2-7, with D maybe TRBD1 (6 bases). The CDR3 DNA reads as TGTTCCAGCAGCACGAATAGTCAGGGGTCCTACTCCTACGAGCAGTACTTC. Its protein product is CSSSTNSQGSYSYEQYF.